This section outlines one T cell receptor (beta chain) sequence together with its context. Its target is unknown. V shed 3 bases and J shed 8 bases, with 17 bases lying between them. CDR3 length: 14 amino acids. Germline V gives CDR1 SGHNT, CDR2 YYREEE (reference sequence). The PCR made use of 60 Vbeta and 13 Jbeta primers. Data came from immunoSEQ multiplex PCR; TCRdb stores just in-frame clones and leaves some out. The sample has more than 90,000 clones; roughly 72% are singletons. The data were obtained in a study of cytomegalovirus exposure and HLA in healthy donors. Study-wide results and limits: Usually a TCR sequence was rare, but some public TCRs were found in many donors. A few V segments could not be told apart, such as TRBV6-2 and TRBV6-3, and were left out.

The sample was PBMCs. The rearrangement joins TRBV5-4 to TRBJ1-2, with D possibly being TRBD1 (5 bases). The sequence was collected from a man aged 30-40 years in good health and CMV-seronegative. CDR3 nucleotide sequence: TGTGCCAGCAGCTACGGACAAGAAGCTATGGGCTACACCTTC. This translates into CASSYGQEAMGYTF.